These 10 T cell receptor beta chains were all obtained from the same sample, sequenced in a study of T and B cells in COVID-19 patients. From blood, about 220-500 ng of genomic DNA served as TRB template. TRB rearrangements were amplified by multiplex PCR with BIOMED2 TRB-A/B primers. One entry per CDR3 protein, called by TCRdb with MiXCR from the multiplex PCR reads. The data hold about 7,000 distinct CDR3 sequences, with around 29% observed a single time. The sequencing input was blood. Receptor source: a human donor with active COVID-19.

The V call is TRBV6-1, the J call TRBJ2-3; TRBD1 or TRBD2 may be the D gene (6 bases each). V was shortened by 5 bases and J by 3 bases, with 12 bases between the two germline ends. This CDR3 is 14 amino acids long. Germline loops: CDR1 MNHNS, CDR2 SASEGT. CDR3 coding DNA: TGTGCCAGCAGTTCCGGGGGCGGGACAGATACGCAGTATTTT. Protein sequence: CASSSGGGTDTQYF.

To note about this clonotype: This may arise from a read error, as a much more abundant clone is one base away. V usage is TRBV19 and J usage is TRBJ2-1; D unresolved. CDR1 is LNHDA and CDR2 is SQIVND in the germline V gene (reference sequence). The germline V and J ends were trimmed by 3 bases and 8 bases, with 11 bases remaining between them. This CDR3 has 13 residues. The CDR3 DNA reads as TGTGCCAGTAGTATGGCACCTCGGGATGAGCAGTTCTTC. Translated: CASSMAPRDEQFF.

A few counts support this clonotype. This chain links TRBV5-1 with TRBJ2-5, with D perhaps assigned TRBD1 or TRBD2 (5 bases each). The germline V and J ends were trimmed by 2 bases and 2 bases, with 10 bases remaining between them. Per germline, CDR1 SGHRS and CDR2 YFSETQ. The CDR3 sequence is 14 residues long. The CDR3 coding sequence is TGCGCCAGCAGCTTAGGGACCAAGCAAGAGACCCAGTACTTC. It translates to CASSLGTKQETQYF.

V usage is TRBV6-2 or TRBV6-3 and J usage is TRBJ2-1, with a weak D call TRBD2 (6 bases). The germline gives CDR1 MNHEY, CDR2 SVGEGT. The V and J ends lost 6 bases and 3 bases respectively, with 12 bases between them. The CDR3 loop spans 14 amino acids. As DNA, the CDR3 is TGTGCCAGCAGAAAGAATAGCGGCTACAATGAGCAGTTCTTC. Protein sequence: CASRKNSGYNEQFF.

This clonotype rates as medium-sized. The V call is TRBV19, the J call TRBJ1-4; D is undetermined. The V gene's germline CDR1 is LNHDA and CDR2 SQIVND (reference sequence). The CDR3 contains 11 residues. V dropped 4 bases and J dropped 10 bases, with 7 bases sitting between them. The CDR3 nucleotides are TGTGCCAGTAGTAGTAACAGAAAACTGTTTTTT. It is translated as CASSSNRKLFF.

This clonotype was detected a few times. The chain is built from TRBV5-6 and TRBJ1-2, with TRBD1 identical over 9 bases. Trimming cost V 4 bases and J 3 bases; bases outside gene matches: 7. The V gene's germline CDR1 is SGHDT and CDR2 YYEEEE. The CDR3 is made up of 15 amino acids. CDR3 loop: CASSTGTGNDYGYTF. In nucleotides, the CDR3 is TGTGCCAGCAGCACCGGGACAGGGAATGACTATGGCTACACCTTC. Complete variable domain (other parts from reference TRBV5-6 and TRBJ1-2): DAGVTQSPTHLIKTRGQQVTLRCSPKSGHDTVSWYQQALGQGPQFIFQYYEEEERQRGNFPDRFSGHQFPNYSSELNVNALLLGDSALYLCASSTGTGNDYGYTFGSGTRLTVV.

The chain links TRBV12-3 or TRBV12-4 to TRBJ1-5; D not resolved. V lost 1 base to trimming and J lost 6 bases, with 13 bases between them. The CDR3 runs 15 residues. CDR3 protein: CASSLGRVGGQPQHF. CDR3 nucleotide sequence: TGTGCCAGCAGTTTAGGAAGGGTCGGAGGTCAGCCCCAGCATTTT.

The chain employs TRBV13 and TRBJ1-4; 8 bases map to TRBD1. Germline V lookup: CDR1 PRHDT, CDR2 FYEKMQ (reference sequence). Trimming took 3 bases from V and 5 from J; bases not matched to a gene: 8. The CDR3 has 16 residues. CDR3 loop: CASSFLTGQANEKLFF. In nucleotides, the CDR3 is TGTGCCAGCAGCTTTCTGACGGGACAGGCGAATGAAAAACTGTTTTTT. Filled out from reference TRBV13 and TRBJ1-4, the complete variable domain reads AAGVIQSPRHLIKEKRETATLKCYPIPRHDTVYWYQQGPGQDPQFLISFYEKMQSDKGSIPDRFSAQQFSDYHSELNMSSLELGDSALYFCASSFLTGQANEKLFFGSGTQLSVL.

This clonotype has more than one count but fewer than ten. The rearrangement links TRBV4-3 to TRBJ2-3; weak D call: TRBD1 (5 bases). Germline V gives CDR1 LGHNA, CDR2 YSLEER. The length of the CDR3 is 15 residues. The V end lost 1 base, the J end lost 4 bases, and 12 bases lay between the germline ends. The CDR3 DNA reads as TGCGCCAGCAGCCAAGGCAGGGCACCCGCAGATACGCAGTATTTT. This encodes CASSQGRAPADTQYF.

This clonotype was counted only a few times. The chain is built from TRBV6-6 and TRBJ2-7; TRBD2 matches 11 bases. Trimming cost V 6 bases and J 3 bases; bases outside gene matches: 7. Germline V gene sequence: CDR1 MNHNY, CDR2 SVGAGI (reference sequence). The CDR3 has 15 residues. The CDR3 nucleotides are TGTGCCAGCAGGGCTAGCGGGGGGAGGGGCTACGAGCAGTACTTC. The encoded protein is CASRASGGRGYEQYF.